Listed here are 30 T cell receptor beta chains from one sample, sequenced in a study of Graves' ophthalmopathy and Graves' hyperthyroidism. TCR beta CDR3 amplification used RNA transcripts. Amplification began with first-round RT-PCR using HTBI primers, then second-round multiplex PCR was performed. Via MiXCR, TCRdb re-called the multiplex PCR reads, giving one row per CDR3 protein. Of about 550,000 distinct CDR3 sequences listed, 39% are singletons. Sequencing input: peripheral blood or thyroid tissue (not recorded which). Receptors were obtained from an adult man with Graves' hyperthyroidism.

This clonotype came up many times. The V gene is TRBV10-3, the J gene TRBJ2-7; the D is unclear. V was trimmed by 3 bases and J by 2 bases, leaving 11 bases between them. This CDR3 comprises 14 residues. Looked up from germline, CDR1 is ENHRY and CDR2 is SYGVKD. The CDR3 DNA follows: TGTGCCATCAGTGATTTGGGGATGACCTACGAGCAGTACTTC. It codes for CAISDLGMTYEQYF.

This chain connects TRBV19 to TRBJ1-5; 8 bases agree with TRBD1. The CDR3 is made up of 17 amino acids. Germline V CDR1 and CDR2: LNHDA, SQIVND (reference sequence). Trimming at V came to 11 bases and at J to 2 bases, leaving 17 bases not matched to a gene. Here the CDR3 DNA reads TGTGCCGCTGGTCGGTCAGGGGGCACATCAGGCAATCAGCCCCAGCATTTT. The encoded protein is CAAGRSGGTSGNQPQHF.

J is TRBJ1-2 and V is TRBV10-3; a weak D match, TRBD1 (6 bases). Trimming pared 3 bases from V and 4 bases from J, leaving 12 bases between. The CDR3 loop spans 14 amino acids. CDR1 is ENHRY and CDR2 is SYGVKD in the germline V gene. As DNA, the CDR3 is TGTGCCATCAGTGACCCCCAGGGGTTCTATGGCTACACCTTC. Its protein product is CAISDPQGFYGYTF.

This clonotype was picked up many times. The chain joins TRBV7-9 to TRBJ2-7; 7 bases fit TRBD1. V shed 4 bases, J shed 5 bases, and the junction held 11 bases outside the gene matches. Germline CDR1 is SEHNR and CDR2 is FQNEAQ (reference sequence). The CDR3 is made up of 15 amino acids. The CDR3: CASSSPDRVPHEQYF. In DNA, the CDR3 is TGTGCCAGCAGCTCCCCCGACAGGGTTCCTCACGAGCAGTACTTC.

In its sample, this clonotype was seen many times. This chain connects TRBV5-1 to TRBJ2-7; D remains unclear. Germline V gene lookup returns CDR1 SGHRS and CDR2 YFSETQ. V was clipped by 0 bases and J by 1 base, with 8 bases between them. CDR3 length: 14 amino acids. The DNA of the CDR3 is TGCGCCAGCAGCTTGGGTGAGATATCCTACGAGCAGTACTTC. Protein product: CASSLGEISYEQYF.

This clonotype turned up a few times. The chain has TRBV6-5 and TRBJ1-3, with no clear D. V lost 6 bases and J lost 2, with 14 bases in between. Germline CDR1 MNHEY, CDR2 SVGAGI. The CDR3 sequence is 15 residues long. This CDR3 is CASSSSVFPGNTIYF. The CDR3 bases are TGTGCCAGCAGCTCTAGTGTGTTTCCTGGAAACACCATATATTTT.

The CDR3 region has the DNA TGTGCCAGCTCGGCATATTTTCCCGGCGAGCAGTACTTC. This translates into CASSAYFPGEQYF. The chain uses TRBV7-2 and TRBJ2-7; D is ambiguous. V was pared by 8 bases and J by 6 bases, with 17 bases between. CDR1 and CDR2 from the germline V gene are SGHTA and FQGNSA. The CDR3 is 13 residues long.

The chain is built from TRBV3-1 and TRBJ1-1; tentative D call: TRBD1 (5 bases). V was shortened by 8 bases and J by 0 bases, with 13 bases between the two germline ends. The CDR3 is made up of 14 amino acids. CDR1 and CDR2 from the germline V gene are LGHDT and YNNKEL (reference sequence). The DNA of the CDR3 is TGTGCCAGCTGGGGTCCAGGGTTGAACACTGAAGCTTTCTTT. Amino acid sequence: CASWGPGLNTEAFF.

In its sample, this clonotype was seen many times. The V gene is TRBV2, the J gene TRBJ2-2; unclear D gene. Per the germline V gene, CDR1 is SNHLY and CDR2 is FYNNEI. The V end lost 7 bases, the J end lost 5 bases, and 5 bases lay between the germline ends. CDR3 length equals 11 residues. The chain's CDR3 is CASMGTGELFF. The CDR3, as DNA: TGTGCCAGCATGGGGACCGGGGAGCTGTTTTTT.

This clonotype was found many times. J is TRBJ2-5 and V is TRBV29-1, with D perhaps TRBD2 (5 bases). The CDR3 is 13 residues long. V was cut by 4 bases and J by 5 bases, with 14 bases left in between. Germline V CDR1 and CDR2: SQVTM, ANQGSEA. CDR3 coding DNA: TGCAGCGTTGGCGGATCCGGCGGGGAGACCCAGTACTTC. Its translation is CSVGGSGGETQYF.

This clonotype has a count of ten or more. The chain carries TRBV6-6 and TRBJ2-5, with a possible D match to TRBD1 (5 bases). Germline V gene data show CDR1 as MNHNY and CDR2 as SVGAGI (reference sequence). Trimming took off 6 bases at V and 4 bases at J, with 12 bases between the two ends. This CDR3 has 13 amino acids. The CDR3 sequence: CASRSTGGETQYF. The CDR3 nucleotides read TGTGCCAGCAGGTCTACAGGTGGAGAGACCCAGTACTTC.

Worth noting for this clonotype: Since a much larger clone is just one base distant, this may be a read error. This rearrangement joins TRBV19 to TRBJ2-5; D is ambiguous. Germline V lookup: CDR1 LNHDA, CDR2 SQIVND (reference sequence). CDR3 size: 13 residues. The CDR3 DNA sequence: TGTGCCAGTGGTATGAACCAGCAAGAGACCCAGTACTTC. It yields the protein CASGMNQQETQYF.

This clonotype was recorded many times. This chain connects TRBV29-1 to TRBJ1-1, with a tentative D call TRBD1 (6 bases). The length of the CDR3 is 14 residues. V lost 3 bases to trimming and J lost 4 bases, with 15 bases between them. Germline V gene sequence: CDR1 SQVTM, CDR2 ANQGSEA. The chain's CDR3 is CSVEVGRGATEAFF. The DNA of the CDR3 is TGCAGCGTTGAGGTGGGGCGGGGGGCCACTGAAGCTTTCTTT.

V usage is TRBV6-1 and J usage is TRBJ1-2; TRBD1 is a possible D gene (6 bases). The V gene's germline CDR1 is MNHNS and CDR2 SASEGT. This CDR3 contains 16 residues. V was trimmed by 1 base and J by 2 bases, leaving 14 bases between them. The CDR3 is CASSEVEDRLNYGYTF. In DNA, the CDR3 is TGTGCCAGCAGTGAAGTAGAGGACAGACTAAACTATGGCTACACCTTC.

The chain links TRBV15 to TRBJ1-5; D unresolved. Trimming took off 0 bases at V and 14 bases at J, with 11 bases between the two ends. CDR1 is LNHNV and CDR2 is YYDKDF in the germline V gene (reference sequence). The CDR3 is 12 amino acids. The CDR3, as DNA: TGTGCCACCAGCAGAGATAACGCCTACGAGCATTTT. Translating gives CATSRDNAYEHF.

With respect to this clonotype: Given a much more abundant clone one base away, this may be a read error. CDR3 sequence reads: CANSLPGQGTNQPQHF. In DNA, the CDR3 is TGTGCCAACAGTCTCCCGGGACAGGGGACCAATCAGCCCCAGCATTTT. This sequence joins TRBV2 and TRBJ1-5, with 10 bases fitting TRBD1. In germline, CDR1 is SNHLY, CDR2 FYNNEI. The CDR3 runs 16 residues.

This clonotype was observed a single time. J is TRBJ1-5 and V is TRBV9; D is perhaps TRBD1 (5 bases). CDR1 and CDR2 (germline): SGDLS, YYNGEE. CDR3 size: 13 residues. With 0 bases removed from V and 7 bases from J, the gap between germline ends came to 8 bases. DNA of the CDR3: TGTGCCAGCAGCGTAGGGGGGAGGCAGCCCCAGCATTTT. Translated, it gives CASSVGGRQPQHF.

CDR3: CASSQSTHSYEQYF. The DNA for the CDR3 is TGTGCCAGCAGCCAATCGACTCACTCCTACGAGCAGTACTTC. V is TRBV16 and J is TRBJ2-7; D is undetermined. The length of the CDR3 is 14 residues. Trimming took off 0 bases at V and 0 bases at J, with 6 bases between the two ends. Looked up from germline, CDR1 is KGHSY and CDR2 is FQNENV. Full variable domain (rest looked up from reference TRBV16 and TRBJ2-7): GEEVAQTPKHLVRGEGQKAKLYCAPIKGHSYVFWYQQVLKNEFKFLISFQNENVFDETGMPKERFSAKCLPNSPCSLEIQATKLEDSAVYFCASSQSTHSYEQYFGPGTRLTVT.

This clonotype showed up many times. The chain combines TRBV12-3 or TRBV12-4 with TRBJ1-2; D gene unclear. V lost 7 bases and J lost 4, with 10 bases in between. The CDR3 is made up of 12 amino acids. The CDR3 bases are TGTGCCAGCACCTCGGGGTTCTATGGCTACACCTTC. Translated, it gives CASTSGFYGYTF.

This sequence joins TRBV20-1 and TRBJ2-7, with D possibly matching TRBD1 (5 bases). Deletions cut 1 base from V and 5 bases from J, with 15 bases between. The CDR3 is 14 amino acids. Germline V gene lookup returns CDR1 DFQATT and CDR2 SNEGSKA (reference sequence). The CDR3 nucleotides read TGCAGTGCTAGAGTCAATCAGGACACCCACGAGCAGTACTTC. Its protein is CSARVNQDTHEQYF.

Notes on this clonotype: This may come from a read error, since a much larger clone is one base off. V and J are TRBV5-5 and TRBJ1-1, with a possible D match to TRBD1 (5 bases). From germline, CDR1 is SGHKS and CDR2 YYEKEE (reference sequence). This CDR3 region has 13 residues. Deletions cut 4 bases from V and 6 bases from J, with 13 bases between. CDR3 sequence: CASSLQGNPEAFF. The CDR3 bases are TGTGCCAGCAGCCTCCAGGGAAATCCTGAAGCTTTCTTT.

This clonotype showed up many times. This sequence joins TRBV29-1 and TRBJ1-2; 7 bases map to TRBD1. The CDR3 runs 14 residues. Germline trimming cut 6 bases from V and 6 bases from J; bases unmatched to any gene: 13. Germline CDR1 and CDR2: SQVTM and ANQGSEA. The CDR3 region is CSVIPGQLMDGYTF. CDR3 in DNA: TGCAGCGTCATTCCGGGACAGTTGATGGATGGCTACACCTTC.

Concerning this clonotype: A much larger clone sits a single nucleotide away, making a read error possible. The J gene is TRBJ2-3, the V gene TRBV15, with no clear D. This CDR3 is 14 amino acids long. Germline CDR1 is LNHNV and CDR2 is YYDKDF (reference sequence). CDR3 residues: CATGRDLATDTQYF. Here the CDR3 DNA reads TGTGCCACCGGCAGAGATTTGGCCACAGATACGCAGTATTTT.

This clonotype was seen repeatedly, ten times or more. The chain couples TRBV5-1 to TRBJ2-7; 7 bases map to TRBD2. In germline, CDR1 is SGHRS, CDR2 YFSETQ. The CDR3 is made up of 13 amino acids. The V segment lost 7 bases and the J segment 6 bases; nucleotides outside the gene matches: 10. The CDR3 nucleotides read TGCGCCAGCTCACTATCATGGGGGGGCGAGCAGTACTTC. This codes for CASSLSWGGEQYF.

The chain has TRBV3-1 and TRBJ2-7; D ambiguous. This CDR3 has 13 residues. CDR1 is LGHDT, CDR2 YNNKEL, per germline (reference sequence). The V end was cut by 2 bases, the J end by 2 bases, with 7 bases between. The DNA of the CDR3 is TGTGCCAGCAGCCAAAAAGGGACCTACGAGCAGTACTTC. Amino acids: CASSQKGTYEQYF.

The chain recombines TRBV11-2 with TRBJ1-1; D is perhaps TRBD1 (6 bases). This CDR3 has 17 residues. Trimming cost V 3 bases and J 0 bases, with 17 bases left between them. The germline CDR1 and CDR2 sequences are SGHAT and FQNNGV. CDR3 DNA sequence: TGTGCCAGCAGCTTGTCACTACAGGGAAGGATGAACACTGAAGCTTTCTTT. It specifies CASSLSLQGRMNTEAFF.

This clonotype has just a few counts. The chain links TRBV24-1 to TRBJ2-7; no clear D gene. The CDR3 runs 14 residues. Trimming removed 10 bases from V and 5 bases from J, with 20 bases in between. Germline CDR1 is KGHDR and CDR2 is SFDVKD. The CDR3 DNA sequence: TGTGCCACAGCTGAAAGCTCTCAATGGGACGAGCAGTACTTC. Residues: CATAESSQWDEQYF.

As regards this clonotype: A much larger clone is a single base away; this may be a read error. The V and J genes are TRBV15 and TRBJ1-2; D remains ambiguous. The germline gives CDR1 LNHNV, CDR2 YYDKDF (reference sequence). The CDR3 covers 13 residues. The chain's CDR3 is CATGRTANYGYTF. The CDR3 DNA reads TGTGCCACCGGCAGAACAGCTAACTATGGCTACACCTTC. Full variable domain (remainder filled in from reference TRBV15 and TRBJ1-2): DAMVIQNPRYQVTQFGKPVTLSCSQTLNHNVMYWYQQKSSQAPKLLFHYYDKDFNNEADTPDNFQSRRPNTSFCFLDIRSPGLGDTAMYLCATGRTANYGYTFGSGTRLTVV.

This clonotype was detected ten times or more. CDR3 loop: CSVGERNSPLHF. CDR3 sequence (DNA): TGCAGCGTTGGAGAGCGCAATTCACCCCTCCACTTT. The chain couples TRBV29-1 to TRBJ1-6, with D uncertain. Trimming took off 4 bases at V and 7 bases at J, with 8 bases between the two ends. This CDR3 spans 12 amino acids. Germline-derived CDR1 and CDR2 are SQVTM and ANQGSEA.

This clonotype was detected only once. The chain couples TRBV29-1 to TRBJ1-1; possible D gene TRBD1, 5 bases. Germline V gene data show CDR1 as SQVTM and CDR2 as ANQGSEA. Trimming removed 6 bases from V and 1 base from J, with 15 bases in between. CDR3 size: 14 residues. The CDR3 sequence is CSVQWGAQNTEAFF. The CDR3 bases are TGCAGCGTCCAGTGGGGCGCCCAGAACACTGAAGCTTTCTTT. The full variable domain, in which reference TRBV29-1 and TRBJ1-1 provide the parts outside the CDR3, is SAVISQKPSRDICQRGTSLTIQCQVDSQVTMMFWYRQQPGQSLTLIATANQGSEATYESGFVIDKFPISRPNLTFSTLTVSNMSPEDSSIYLCSVQWGAQNTEAFFGQGTRLTVV.